Listed here are 5 T cell receptor beta chains from one sample, sequenced in a study of OX40 agonist ivuxolimab in advanced cancers. The method behind the library was the immunoSEQ multiplex PCR assay. Not all clones reach the TCRdb copy of this immuneACCESS table, which keeps in-frame sequences only. Checked studies attribute under half of the gap to unresolved V genes and leave the rest unexplained. This sample gives tens of thousands of clones in total; roughly 87% of them show up just once. The ten largest clonotypes hold approximately 0.2% of the sample. The sample in question was CD4+ or CD8+ T cells sorted from blood, obtained in a trial of the OX40 agonist ivuxolimab. The receptors were sampled from an adult with an advanced solid tumor such as melanoma, head and neck, liver or kidney cancer.

This clone occurred a few times. The V and J genes are TRBV5-1 and TRBJ2-3, with 8 nucleotides matching TRBD1. The CDR3 runs 15 residues. Germline V gene data show CDR1 as SGHRS and CDR2 as YFSETQ. The trim removed 5 bases at V and 2 bases at J, leaving 7 bases unmatched. The CDR3 DNA sequence: TGCGCCAGCAGTGCCCAGGGGGCTAACACAGATACGCAGTATTTT. Translated, it gives CASSAQGANTDTQYF.

V is TRBV5-1 and J is TRBJ2-3; a weak D match, TRBD2 (6 bases). The CDR3 loop spans 17 amino acids. The germline V gene has CDR1 SGHRS and CDR2 YFSETQ. V shed 4 bases and J shed 3 bases, with 21 bases lying between them. The CDR3 DNA sequence: TGCGCCAGCAGCCCGGGGCAGGACGGGAGAGGGACAGATACGCAGTATTTT. Translated, it gives CASSPGQDGRGTDTQYF.

This sequence joins TRBV6-5 and TRBJ2-7; D might be TRBD1 or TRBD2, each matching 5 bases. Germline assignment: CDR1 MNHEY and CDR2 SVGAGI. Trimming left V 2 bases short and J 7 bases short, with 15 bases between. This CDR3 region has 14 residues. CDR3 sequence: CASSYKRQGGEQYF. CDR3 nucleotide sequence: TGTGCCAGCAGTTACAAGCGCCAGGGCGGGGAGCAGTACTTC.

This chain uses TRBV6-1 with TRBJ2-7; D is ambiguous. V dropped 1 base and J dropped 4 bases, with 14 bases sitting between them. Germline values: CDR1 MNHNS, CDR2 SASEGT. The CDR3 runs to 15 residues. CDR3 DNA: TGTGCCAGCAGTGAAGTTGGGGTCCTGGGTTACGAGCAGTACTTC. It codes for CASSEVGVLGYEQYF.

V is TRBV30 and J is TRBJ1-6; TRBD1 might be the D (6 bases). Looked up from germline, CDR1 is GTSNPN and CDR2 is SVGIG (reference sequence). The germline V and J ends were trimmed by 4 bases and 7 bases, with 20 bases remaining between them. The CDR3 sequence is 16 residues long. The CDR3 sequence: CAWKGGRQIKNSPLHF. The CDR3 bases are TGTGCCTGGAAGGGGGGGCGGCAAATTAAGAATTCACCCCTCCACTTT. Supplemented by reference TRBV30 and TRBJ1-6, the full variable domain reads SQTIHQWPATLVQPVGSPLSLECTVEGTSNPNLYWYRQAAGRGLQLLFYSVGIGQISSEVPQNLSASRPQDRQFILSSKKLLLSDSGFYLCAWKGGRQIKNSPLHFGNGTRLTVT.